In this sample, the clone carrying this T cell receptor (beta chain) turned up a few times. Its target is not known. This entry comes from a study of T cell repertoires in cytomegalovirus infection. Across the study: Alongside well-studied HLA-B-restricted CMV epitopes, recently identified HLA-C-restricted CMV epitopes were also used. Public TCR beta signatures marked donors with CMV infection and the matching HLA.

TCRdb re-called the reads through MiXCR, storing one row per CDR3 protein. The table has about 570,000 distinct CDR3 sequences, 40% seen once; the top ten hold about half. The CDR3 runs to 14 residues. After removal of 4 bases from V and 9 bases from J, the junction contained 5 bases not matched to a gene. The germline gives CDR1 LNHDA, CDR2 SQIVND (reference sequence). Study results and limitations: Dominant in the ex vivo response were TCR beta clonotypes restricted by HLA-C and specific for CMV. Accumulated public TCR beta family frequency recognized individuals carrying CMV together with the relevant HLA.

J is TRBJ1-6 and V is TRBV19; 8 nucleotides match TRBD1. The receptor's source is a human donor in good health (CMV status not recorded). Some clones in this sample may be carry-over from other donors' samples. Sequenced material: cultured PBMCs, taken from culture after CMV antigen stimulation. The CDR3 is CASSTGQAGSPLHF. The DNA for the CDR3 is TGTGCCAGTAGTACGGGACAGGCGGGTTCACCCCTCCACTTT.